This record looks at one T cell receptor beta chain sequence and its context. This sample was included in a study of CD8+ T cells in alopecia areata. Treatment of the sample: oral pan-JAK inhibitor, 5-10 mg twice daily. Following RNA extraction, reverse transcription yielded cDNA that acted as the sequencing template. This table comes from immunoSEQ multiplex PCR, and its TCRdb copy is limited to in-frame clones, with some not included. The repertoire holds fewer than 250,000 clones, 60% seen once, with 0.69% in the top ten. The CDR3 covers 15 residues. V gave up 3 bases and J gave up 4 bases, with 18 bases separating them. CDR1 is GTSNPN and CDR2 is SVGIG in the germline V gene (reference sequence).

This sequence was found in a human donor with alopecia areata. The sample was CD4+ T cells sorted from blood, taken at week 4, from a patient treated with tofacitinib. The genes are TRBV30 and TRBJ1-2; possibly TRBD1 for D (5 bases). CDR3 sequence (DNA): TGTGCCTGGAGCCTACCGCCGACAGTGACCTATGGCTACACCTTC. This translates into CAWSLPPTVTYGYTF.